The following is a T cell receptor (beta chain) sequence with its context. Its specificity is unknown. Unique molecular identifiers were incorporated when the TCRbeta library was constructed. One entry per CDR3 protein results from TCRdb running MiXCR on the PCR reads. The sample contains hundreds of thousands of distinct CDR3 sequences, 16% of which appear only once. These data belong to a study of T-cell reconstitution after alpha-beta-depleted transplantation in children. Whole-study results and caveats: Expanded graft clones, several hundred of them, were reportedly the source of alpha-beta T cells about two months after transplant.

V was cut by 5 bases and J by 4 bases, with 9 bases left in between. Germline loops: CDR1 LNHDA, CDR2 SQIVND (reference sequence). The CDR3 spans 14 residues. This sample comprised PBMCs, mostly from graft donor cells, obtained 360 days after TCRalphabeta/CD19-depleted stem cell transplant. This rearrangement joins TRBV19 to TRBJ2-6, with a weak D call TRBD1 (5 bases). The source is a male patient younger than 18 who had a stem cell transplant for acute lymphoblastic leukemia, so the T cells may come from the graft donor. This chain's CDR3 is CASSAYRGANVLTF. Here the CDR3 DNA reads TGTGCCAGTAGTGCTTACAGGGGGGCCAACGTCCTGACTTTC.